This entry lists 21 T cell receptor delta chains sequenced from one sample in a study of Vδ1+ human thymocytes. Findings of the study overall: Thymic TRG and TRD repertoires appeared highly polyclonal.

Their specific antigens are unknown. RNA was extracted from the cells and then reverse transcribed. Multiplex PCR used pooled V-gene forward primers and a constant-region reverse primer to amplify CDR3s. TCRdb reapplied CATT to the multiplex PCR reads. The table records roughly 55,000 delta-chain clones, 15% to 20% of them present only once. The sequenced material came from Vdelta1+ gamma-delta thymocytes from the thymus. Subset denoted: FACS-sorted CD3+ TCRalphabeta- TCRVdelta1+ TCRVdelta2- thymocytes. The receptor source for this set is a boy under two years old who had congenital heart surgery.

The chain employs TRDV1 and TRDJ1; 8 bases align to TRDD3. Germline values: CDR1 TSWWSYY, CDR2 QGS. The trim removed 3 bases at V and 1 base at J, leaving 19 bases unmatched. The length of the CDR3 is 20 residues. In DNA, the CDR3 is TGTGCTCTTGGGGAGCGAGGCTACCCGGGGATACCCCTTTTCACCGATAAACTCATCTTT. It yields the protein CALGERGYPGIPLFTDKLIF.

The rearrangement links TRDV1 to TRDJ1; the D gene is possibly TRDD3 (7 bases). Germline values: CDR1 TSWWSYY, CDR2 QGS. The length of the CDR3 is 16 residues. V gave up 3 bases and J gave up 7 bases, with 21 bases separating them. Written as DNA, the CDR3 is TGTGCTCTTGGGGATCTGCGTCCTACGGCTGGGGGTAAACTCATCTTT. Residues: CALGDLRPTAGGKLIF.

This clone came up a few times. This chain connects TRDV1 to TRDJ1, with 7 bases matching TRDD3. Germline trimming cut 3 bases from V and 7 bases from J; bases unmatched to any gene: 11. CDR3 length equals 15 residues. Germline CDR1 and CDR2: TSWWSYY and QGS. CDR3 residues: CALGDQPVLGFKLIF. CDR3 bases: TGTGCTCTTGGGGACCAACCTGTACTGGGGTTTAAACTCATCTTT.

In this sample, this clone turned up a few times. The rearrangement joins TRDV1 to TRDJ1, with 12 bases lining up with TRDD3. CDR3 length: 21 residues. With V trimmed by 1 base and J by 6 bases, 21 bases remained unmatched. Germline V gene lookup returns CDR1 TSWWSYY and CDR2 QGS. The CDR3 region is CALGEPAGPYSSGGYAYKLIF. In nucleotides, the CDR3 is TGTGCTCTTGGGGAACCAGCGGGCCCTTATTCCTCTGGGGGATACGCATATAAACTCATCTTT.

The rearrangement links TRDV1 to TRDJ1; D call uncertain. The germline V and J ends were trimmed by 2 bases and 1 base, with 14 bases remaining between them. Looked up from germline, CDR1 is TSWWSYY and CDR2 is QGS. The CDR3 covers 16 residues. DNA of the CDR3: TGTGCTCTTGGGGAATCCGAGGCCCTCCCCACCGATAAACTCATCTTT. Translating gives CALGESEALPTDKLIF.

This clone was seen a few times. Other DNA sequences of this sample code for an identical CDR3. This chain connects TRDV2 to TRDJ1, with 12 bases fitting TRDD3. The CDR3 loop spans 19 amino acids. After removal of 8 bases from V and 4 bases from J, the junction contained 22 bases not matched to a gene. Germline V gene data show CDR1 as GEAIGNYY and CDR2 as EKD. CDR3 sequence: CAYYWGIPTVHRNLDKLIF. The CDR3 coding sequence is TGTGCCTACTACTGGGGGATACCCACTGTACACCGAAACCTCGATAAACTCATCTTT.

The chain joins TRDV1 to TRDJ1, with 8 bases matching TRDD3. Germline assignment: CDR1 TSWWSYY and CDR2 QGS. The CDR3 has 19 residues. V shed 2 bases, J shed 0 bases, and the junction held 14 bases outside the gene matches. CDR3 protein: CALGEFATWGITYTDKLIF. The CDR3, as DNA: TGTGCTCTTGGGGAATTCGCTACGTGGGGGATTACCTACACCGATAAACTCATCTTT.

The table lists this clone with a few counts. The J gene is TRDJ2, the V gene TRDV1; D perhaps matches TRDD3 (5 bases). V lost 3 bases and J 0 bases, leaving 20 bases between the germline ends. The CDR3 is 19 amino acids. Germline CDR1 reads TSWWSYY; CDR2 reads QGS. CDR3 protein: CALGDTGAGWLTLTAQLFF. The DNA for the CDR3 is TGTGCTCTTGGGGACACGGGGGCTGGGTGGCTCACTTTGACAGCACAACTCTTCTTT.

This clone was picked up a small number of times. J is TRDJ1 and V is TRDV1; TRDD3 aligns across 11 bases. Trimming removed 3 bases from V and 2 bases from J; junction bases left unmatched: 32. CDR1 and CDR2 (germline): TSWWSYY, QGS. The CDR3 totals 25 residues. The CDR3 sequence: CALGEASPYDTGGYALDIATDKLIF. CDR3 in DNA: TGTGCTCTTGGGGAGGCTTCGCCGTATGATACTGGGGGATATGCCCTTGATATTGCGACCGATAAACTCATCTTT.

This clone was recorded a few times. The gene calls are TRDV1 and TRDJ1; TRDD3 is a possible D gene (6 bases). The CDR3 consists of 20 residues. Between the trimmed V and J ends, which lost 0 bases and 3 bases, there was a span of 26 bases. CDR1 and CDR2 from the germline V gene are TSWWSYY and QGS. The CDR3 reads CALGELDLHNWAPWADKLIF. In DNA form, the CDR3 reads TGTGCTCTTGGGGAACTCGACCTACATAACTGGGCCCCATGGGCCGATAAACTCATCTTT.

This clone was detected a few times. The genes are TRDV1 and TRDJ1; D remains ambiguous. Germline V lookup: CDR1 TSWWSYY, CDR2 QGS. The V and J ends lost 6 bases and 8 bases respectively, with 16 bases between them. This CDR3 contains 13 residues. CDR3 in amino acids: CALGGFFTEKLIF. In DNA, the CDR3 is TGTGCTCTTGGAGGCTTCTTTACTGAAAAACTCATCTTT.

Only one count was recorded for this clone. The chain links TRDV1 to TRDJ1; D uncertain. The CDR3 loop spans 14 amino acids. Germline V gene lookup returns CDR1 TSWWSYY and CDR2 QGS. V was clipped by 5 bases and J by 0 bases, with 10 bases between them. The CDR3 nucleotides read TGTGCTCTTGGGAACTTCGGGTACACCGATAAACTCATCTTT. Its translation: CALGNFGYTDKLIF.

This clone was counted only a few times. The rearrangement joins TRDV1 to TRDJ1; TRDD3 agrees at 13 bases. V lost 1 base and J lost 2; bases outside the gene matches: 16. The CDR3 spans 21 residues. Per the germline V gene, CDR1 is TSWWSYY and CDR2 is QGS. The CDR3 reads CALGERSQLQYWGIRTDKLIF. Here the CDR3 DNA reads TGTGCTCTTGGGGAACGATCCCAGCTGCAGTACTGGGGGATACGGACCGATAAACTCATCTTT.

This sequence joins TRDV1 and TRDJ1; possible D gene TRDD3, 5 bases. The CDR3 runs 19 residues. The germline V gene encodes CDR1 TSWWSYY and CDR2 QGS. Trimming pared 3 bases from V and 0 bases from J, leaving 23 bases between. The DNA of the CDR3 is TGTGCTCTTGGGGATGTCTACGAGGGGGCCATACTTAACACCGATAAACTCATCTTT. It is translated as CALGDVYEGAILNTDKLIF.

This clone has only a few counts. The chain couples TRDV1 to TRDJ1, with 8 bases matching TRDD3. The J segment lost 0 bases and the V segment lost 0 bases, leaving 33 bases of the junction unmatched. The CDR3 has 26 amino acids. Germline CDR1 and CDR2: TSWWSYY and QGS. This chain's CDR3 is CALGELSWEVPRASITGGRYTDKLIF. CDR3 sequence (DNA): TGTGCTCTTGGGGAACTGTCATGGGAGGTTCCCCGGGCCTCTATTACTGGGGGTCGGTACACCGATAAACTCATCTTT.

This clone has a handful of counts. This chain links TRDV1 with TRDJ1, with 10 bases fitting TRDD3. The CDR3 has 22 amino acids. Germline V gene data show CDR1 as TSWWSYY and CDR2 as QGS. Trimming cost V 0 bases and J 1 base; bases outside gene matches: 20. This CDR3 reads CALGELEPLLYWGITCTDKLIF. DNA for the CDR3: TGTGCTCTTGGGGAACTAGAGCCCCTTCTATACTGGGGGATCACCTGCACCGATAAACTCATCTTT.

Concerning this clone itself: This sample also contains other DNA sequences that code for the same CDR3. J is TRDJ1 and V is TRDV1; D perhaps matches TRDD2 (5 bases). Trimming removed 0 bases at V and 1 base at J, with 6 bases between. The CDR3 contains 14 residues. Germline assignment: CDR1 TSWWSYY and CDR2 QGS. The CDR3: CALGELSFTDKLIF. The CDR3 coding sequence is TGTGCTCTTGGGGAACTTTCCTTCACCGATAAACTCATCTTT.

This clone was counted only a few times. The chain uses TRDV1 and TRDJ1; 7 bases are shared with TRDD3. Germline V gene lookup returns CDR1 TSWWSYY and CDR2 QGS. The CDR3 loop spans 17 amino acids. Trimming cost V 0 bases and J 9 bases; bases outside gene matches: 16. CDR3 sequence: CALGELPRRGYGPQLIF. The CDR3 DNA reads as TGTGCTCTTGGGGAACTGCCAAGACGGGGATATGGGCCCCAACTCATCTTT.

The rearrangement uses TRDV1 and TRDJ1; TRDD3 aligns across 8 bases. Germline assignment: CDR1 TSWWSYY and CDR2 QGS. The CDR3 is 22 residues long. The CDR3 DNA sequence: TGTGCAACCAGGCCTTCCGGCAAAGGGAGGGGATGGGGGATTAGGTACACCGATAAACTCATCTTT. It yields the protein CATRPSGKGRGWGIRYTDKLIF.

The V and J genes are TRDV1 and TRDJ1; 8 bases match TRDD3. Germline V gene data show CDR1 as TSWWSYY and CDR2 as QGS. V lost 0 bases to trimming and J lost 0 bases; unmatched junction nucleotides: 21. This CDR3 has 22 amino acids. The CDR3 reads CALGELITAVVGDGWYTDKLIF. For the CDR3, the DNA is TGTGCTCTTGGGGAACTTATTACAGCCGTAGTGGGGGATGGCTGGTACACCGATAAACTCATCTTT.

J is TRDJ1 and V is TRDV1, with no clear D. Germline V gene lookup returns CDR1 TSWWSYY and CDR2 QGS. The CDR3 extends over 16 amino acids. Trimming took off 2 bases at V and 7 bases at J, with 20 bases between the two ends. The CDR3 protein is CALGEGCLAGKGKLIF. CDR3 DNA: TGTGCTCTTGGGGAAGGGTGTTTGGCCGGGAAGGGTAAACTCATCTTT.